A selection of T cell receptor beta chains follows, all from one sample in a study of T cell repertoires in cytomegalovirus infection. TCRdb redid the calling of the reads with MiXCR, one entry per CDR3 protein. Among roughly 230,000 distinct CDR3 sequences listed, about 7% were seen once. The sequencing sample was made of PBMCs. All receptors come from a human donor in good health (CMV status not recorded). Some clones in this sample may be carry-over from other donors' samples. CDR3s include the opening cysteine and the closing phenylalanine or tryptophan. The D gene is left open where the match is weak. Part of the rows lack a size; the others show once, few, many or a class for expanded clones.

len	d_gene	v_gene	j_gene	abundance	CDR3aa	CDR3nt
12	-	TRBV28	TRBJ2-7	many	CASSRDFYEQYF	TGTGCCAGCAGTCGGGACTTTTACGAGCAGTACTTC
14	-	TRBV6-2/TRBV6-3	TRBJ2-1	many	CASSYSYSYNEQFF	TGTGCCAGCAGTTACTCGTACAGCTACAATGAGCAGTTCTTC
14	TRBD1	TRBV30	TRBJ2-7	few	CAWSIPQGIGEQYF	TGTGCCTGGAGTATCCCACAGGGGATAGGGGAGCAGTACTTC
13	TRBD1	TRBV28	TRBJ1-2	many	CASSYTGVYGYTF	TGTGCCAGCAGCTACACAGGGGTCTATGGCTACACCTTC
15	-	TRBV27	TRBJ2-3	many	CASSLANGRTDTQYF	TGTGCCAGCAGTTTAGCAAACGGTCGCACAGATACGCAGTATTTT
18	-	TRBV7-9	TRBJ1-6	many	CASSYEDGRPSYNSPLHF	TGTGCCAGCAGCTATGAAGACGGTAGACCCTCCTATAATTCACCCCTCCACTTT
18	-	TRBV7-6	TRBJ2-2	many	CASSLSRLAGASPGELFF	TGTGCCAGCAGCTTATCCCGCTTGGCAGGGGCGAGCCCCGGGGAGCTGTTTTTT
14	-	TRBV20-1	TRBJ2-3	-	CSASSDSLTDTQYF	TGCAGTGCTAGTTCCGACAGTCTCACAGATACGCAGTATTTT
16	-	TRBV3-1	TRBJ1-5	few	CASSQGTPGYGQPQHF	TGTGCCAGCAGCCAAGGGACCCCAGGGTATGGTCAGCCCCAGCATTTT
15	TRBD1	TRBV7-9	TRBJ2-4	many	CASSHGTGGKNIQYF	TGTGCCAGCAGCCACGGGACAGGGGGCAAAAACATTCAGTACTTC
13	-	TRBV6-2/TRBV6-3	TRBJ1-1	many	CASSYGGATEAFF	TGTGCCAGCAGTTACGGGGGGGCTACTGAAGCTTTCTTT
16	TRBD2	TRBV7-2	TRBJ2-2	many	CASSSPARAGEGELFF	TGTGCCAGCAGCTCCCCCGCAAGGGCGGGGGAGGGGGAGCTGTTTTTT
14	-	TRBV7-2	TRBJ2-6	many	CASSKGTIANVLTF	TGTGCCAGCAGCAAAGGTACAATTGCCAACGTCCTGACTTTC
14	TRBD2	TRBV4-3	TRBJ2-4	many	CASSRRGGSNIQYF	TGCGCCAGCAGCCGACGGGGGGGCTCAAACATTCAGTACTTC
14	TRBD1	TRBV27	TRBJ1-1	many	CASRLTGRGTEAFF	TGTGCCAGCAGATTGACAGGGAGAGGTACTGAAGCTTTCTTT
16	-	TRBV7-9	TRBJ2-7	-	CASSLAPPAGSGEQYF	TGTGCCAGCAGCTTAGCACCTCCGGCGGGGTCGGGGGAGCAGTACTTC
13	TRBD1	TRBV7-2	TRBJ2-7	many	CASSLRDSYEQYF	TGTGCCAGCAGCCTAAGGGACAGCTACGAGCAGTACTTC
15	-	TRBV6-2/TRBV6-3	TRBJ2-3	many	CASSYGDGDPDTQYF	TGTGCCAGCAGTTACGGGGACGGTGATCCAGATACGCAGTATTTT
11	-	TRBV29-1	TRBJ2-1	many	CSVRRARGEFF	TGCAGCGTCCGCCGCGCACGGGGAGAGTTCTTC
14	-	TRBV29-1	TRBJ2-3	many	CSVPTGTSTDTQYF	TGCAGCGTCCCAACGGGAACGAGCACAGATACGCAGTATTTT
13	-	TRBV10-2	TRBJ2-7	many	CASRGRANYEQYF	TGCGCCAGCAGGGGACGGGCCAACTACGAGCAGTACTTC
17	TRBD1	TRBV6-2/TRBV6-3	TRBJ2-3	many	CASSYSRGGAGTDTQYF	TGTGCCAGCAGTTACTCTAGAGGGGGCGCGGGTACAGATACGCAGTATTTT
14	-	TRBV7-3	TRBJ2-3	many	CASSLRGSVDTQYF	TGTGCCAGCAGCTTACGGGGGTCCGTGGATACGCAGTATTTT
15	TRBD1	TRBV7-9	TRBJ1-4	many	CASSFTDRDNEKLFF	TGTGCCAGCAGCTTTACAGACAGGGATAATGAAAAACTGTTTTTT
15	TRBD1	TRBV4-1	TRBJ2-3	many	CASSQVQQGEDTQYF	TGCGCCAGCAGCCAAGTCCAGCAGGGGGAGGATACGCAGTATTTT
14	-	TRBV20-1	TRBJ2-5	many	CSARDSRDQETQYF	TGCAGTGCTAGAGATTCGAGGGATCAAGAGACCCAGTACTTC
13	-	TRBV7-3	TRBJ2-7	many	CASSLASTYEQYF	TGTGCCAGCAGCTTAGCGTCTACCTACGAGCAGTACTTC
12	-	TRBV12-5	TRBJ1-1	many	CASEGVTTEAFF	TGTGCTAGTGAGGGTGTGACCACTGAAGCTTTCTTT
13	-	TRBV7-2	TRBJ1-5	many	CASSFTGWQPQHF	TGTGCCAGCAGCTTTACGGGATGGCAGCCCCAGCATTTT
13	-	TRBV18	TRBJ1-1	many	CASSADKNTEAFF	TGTGCCAGCTCAGCCGACAAGAACACTGAAGCTTTCTTT
15	-	TRBV7-2	TRBJ1-2	many	CASSFWRTANYGYTF	TGTGCCAGCAGCTTTTGGAGGACGGCTAACTATGGCTACACCTTC
16	-	TRBV3-1	TRBJ2-1	few	CASRDLTKGGFGEQFF	TGTGCCAGCAGAGATCTTACAAAGGGCGGCTTTGGTGAGCAGTTCTTC
13	-	TRBV7-2	TRBJ1-5	many	CASSSGPSQPQHF	TGTGCCAGCAGCTCAGGGCCTAGTCAGCCCCAGCATTTT
16	TRBD1	TRBV20-1	TRBJ2-5	many	CSARKTGTGDPETQYF	TGCAGTGCTAGAAAAACCGGGACAGGAGACCCGGAGACCCAGTACTTC
15	-	TRBV6-1	TRBJ1-5	many	CASKLVGESNQPQHF	TGTGCCAGCAAACTAGTCGGCGAAAGCAATCAGCCCCAGCATTTT
14	-	TRBV28	TRBJ2-5	few	CASSLPVGAETQYF	TGTGCCAGCAGTTTACCGGTTGGAGCGGAGACCCAGTACTTC
15	-	TRBV7-6	TRBJ1-1	many	CASSFGGDFFSEAFF	TGTGCCAGCAGCTTTGGGGGGGACTTCTTTAGTGAAGCTTTCTTT
11	TRBD2	TRBV29-1	TRBJ2-7	many	CSVDFSGLQYF	TGCAGCGTTGATTTTAGCGGGCTCCAGTACTTC
15	-	TRBV7-9	TRBJ1-5	-	CASSERGGSNQPQHF	TGTGCCAGCAGTGAGAGGGGGGGGAGCAATCAGCCCCAGCATTTT
16	TRBD2	TRBV7-2	TRBJ2-7	many	CASSLRGSGTTYEQYF	TGTGCCAGCAGCTTAAGAGGGTCAGGGACTACCTACGAGCAGTACTTC
14	-	TRBV29-1	TRBJ2-7	many	CSAAGAGENYEQYF	TGCAGCGCAGCAGGGGCAGGGGAAAACTACGAGCAGTACTTC
16	TRBD1	TRBV7-6	TRBJ1-2	many	CASSLVKGTGALGYTF	TGTGCCAGCAGCTTAGTGAAAGGGACAGGGGCACTTGGCTACACCTTC
16	TRBD1	TRBV28	TRBJ2-7	many	CASSFILPGQGAEQYF	TGTGCCAGCAGTTTTATTCTCCCGGGACAGGGGGCCGAGCAGTACTTC
12	-	TRBV7-2	TRBJ1-1	many	CASSLDVTEAFF	TGTGCCAGCAGCTTAGATGTGACTGAAGCTTTCTTT
15	-	TRBV2	TRBJ2-3	many	CASSGGRRGHNTQYF	TGTGCCAGCAGTGGCGGCAGGAGGGGGCATAATACGCAGTATTTT
15	-	TRBV5-6	TRBJ2-5	many	CASSLTKVYQETQYF	TGTGCCAGCAGCTTGACGAAGGTATACCAAGAGACCCAGTACTTC
15	TRBD1	TRBV19	TRBJ2-7	many	CASRGPGQGPYEQYF	TGTGCCAGTAGGGGACCGGGACAGGGCCCCTACGAGCAGTACTTC
13	-	TRBV9	TRBJ2-1	few	CASSVTRFNEQFF	TGTGCCAGCAGCGTAACGCGGTTTAATGAGCAGTTCTTC
17	-	TRBV13	TRBJ1-6	many	CASSAPKGPGYNSPLHF	TGTGCCAGCAGCGCACCTAAGGGTCCGGGCTATAATTCACCCCTCCACTTT
16	-	TRBV7-2	TRBJ2-3	many	CASSLDLAISTDTQYF	TGTGCCAGCAGCTTGGACCTGGCCATTAGCACAGATACGCAGTATTTT
15	TRBD2	TRBV20-1	TRBJ2-1	-	CSALGRAGGYNEQFF	TGCAGTGCTCTCGGGAGGGCCGGGGGATACAATGAGCAGTTCTTC
13	-	TRBV19	TRBJ2-7	many	CASSIDGYYEQYF	TGTGCCAGTAGTATAGATGGGTACTACGAGCAGTACTTC
12	-	TRBV4-2	TRBJ2-1	many	CASSQGVLPEFF	TGTGCCAGCAGCCAAGGTGTCCTCCCGGAGTTCTTC